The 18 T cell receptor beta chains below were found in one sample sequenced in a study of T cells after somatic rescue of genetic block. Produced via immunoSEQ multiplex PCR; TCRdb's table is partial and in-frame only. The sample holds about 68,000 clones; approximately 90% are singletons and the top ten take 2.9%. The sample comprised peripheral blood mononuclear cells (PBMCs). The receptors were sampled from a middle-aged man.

Written as DNA, the CDR3 is TGTGCCAGTGGTCCGGGACTAGCGGACTACGAGCAGTACTTC. Translating gives CASGPGLADYEQYF. This chain uses TRBV19 with TRBJ2-7; the match to TRBD2 covers 11 bases. The junction had 6 bases not matched to a gene; V was cut back by 8 bases and J by 3 bases. The CDR3 covers 14 residues. Germline CDR1 and CDR2: LNHDA and SQIVND (reference sequence). The variable domain in full, with the rest retrieved from reference TRBV19 and TRBJ2-7, is DGGITQSPKYLFRKEGQNVTLSCEQNLNHDAMYWYRQDPGQGLRLIYYSQIVNDFQKGDIAEGYSVSREKKESFPLTVTSAQKNPTAFYLCASGPGLADYEQYFGPGTRLTVT.

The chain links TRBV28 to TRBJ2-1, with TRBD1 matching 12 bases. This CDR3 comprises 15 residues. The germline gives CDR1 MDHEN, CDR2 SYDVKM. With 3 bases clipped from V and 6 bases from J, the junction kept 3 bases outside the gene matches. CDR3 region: CASSLGQGAFNEQFF. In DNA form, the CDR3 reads TGTGCCAGCAGTTTGGGACAGGGGGCCTTCAATGAGCAGTTCTTC. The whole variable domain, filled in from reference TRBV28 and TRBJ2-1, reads DVKVTQSSRYLVKRTGEKVFLECVQDMDHENMFWYRQDPGLGLRLIYFSYDVKMKEKGDIPEGYSVSREKKERFSLILESASTNQTSMYLCASSLGQGAFNEQFFGPGTRLTVL.

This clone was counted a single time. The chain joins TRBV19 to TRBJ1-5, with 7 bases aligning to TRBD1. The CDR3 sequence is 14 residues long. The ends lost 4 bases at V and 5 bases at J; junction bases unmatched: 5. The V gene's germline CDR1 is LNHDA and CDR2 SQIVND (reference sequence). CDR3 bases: TGTGCCAGTAGTACGGACAGGAGAGATCAGCCCCAGCATTTT. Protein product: CASSTDRRDQPQHF. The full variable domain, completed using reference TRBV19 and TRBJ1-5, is DGGITQSPKYLFRKEGQNVTLSCEQNLNHDAMYWYRQDPGQGLRLIYYSQIVNDFQKGDIAEGYSVSREKKESFPLTVTSAQKNPTAFYLCASSTDRRDQPQHFGDGTRLSIL.

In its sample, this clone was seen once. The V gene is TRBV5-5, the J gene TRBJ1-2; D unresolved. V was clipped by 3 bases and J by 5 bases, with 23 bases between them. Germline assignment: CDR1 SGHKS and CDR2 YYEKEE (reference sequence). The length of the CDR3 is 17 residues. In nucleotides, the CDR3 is TGTGCCAGCAGCTCCCCCGCGGGCGGGTCCAGCGGGTATGGCTACACCTTC. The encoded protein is CASSSPAGGSSGYGYTF.

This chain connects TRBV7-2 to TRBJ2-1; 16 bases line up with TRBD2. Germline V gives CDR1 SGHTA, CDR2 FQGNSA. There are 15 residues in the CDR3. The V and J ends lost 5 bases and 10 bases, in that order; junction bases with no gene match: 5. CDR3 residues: CASSRGLAGGKEQFF. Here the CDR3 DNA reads TGTGCCAGCAGCCGGGGACTAGCGGGAGGGAAAGAGCAGTTCTTC.

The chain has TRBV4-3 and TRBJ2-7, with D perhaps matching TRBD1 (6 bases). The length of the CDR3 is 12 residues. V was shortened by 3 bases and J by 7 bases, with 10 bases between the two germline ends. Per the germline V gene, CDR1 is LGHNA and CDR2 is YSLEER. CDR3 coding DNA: TGCGCCAGCAGCCATAGGGGACATGAGCAGTACTTC. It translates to CASSHRGHEQYF.

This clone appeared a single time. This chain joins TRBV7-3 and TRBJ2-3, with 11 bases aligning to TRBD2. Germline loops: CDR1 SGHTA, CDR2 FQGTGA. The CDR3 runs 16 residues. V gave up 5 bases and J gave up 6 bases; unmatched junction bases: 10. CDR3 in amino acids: CASSVHLAGGKDTQYF. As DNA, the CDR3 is TGTGCCAGCAGCGTCCACCTAGCGGGGGGCAAGGATACGCAGTATTTT.

This CDR3 is CASSEFGFATNEKLFF. The DNA for the CDR3 is TGTGCCAGCAGCGAATTTGGGTTTGCAACTAATGAAAAACTGTTTTTT. The chain recombines TRBV2 with TRBJ1-4, with D hard to call. The V and J ends lost 6 bases and 0 bases respectively, with 14 bases between them. Germline V CDR1 and CDR2: SNHLY, FYNNEI. The CDR3 is made up of 16 amino acids.

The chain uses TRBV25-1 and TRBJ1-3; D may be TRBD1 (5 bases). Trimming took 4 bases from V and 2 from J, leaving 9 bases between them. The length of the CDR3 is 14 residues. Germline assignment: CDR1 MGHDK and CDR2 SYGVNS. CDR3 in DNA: TGTGCCAGCAGTGGGGAAGGGGCTGGAAACACCATATATTTT. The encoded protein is CASSGEGAGNTIYF. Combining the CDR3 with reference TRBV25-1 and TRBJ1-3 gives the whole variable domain EADIYQTPRYLVIGTGKKITLECSQTMGHDKMYWYQQDPGMELHLIHYSYGVNSTEKGDLSSESTVSRIRTEHFPLTLESARPSHTSQYLCASSGEGAGNTIYFGEGSWLTVV.

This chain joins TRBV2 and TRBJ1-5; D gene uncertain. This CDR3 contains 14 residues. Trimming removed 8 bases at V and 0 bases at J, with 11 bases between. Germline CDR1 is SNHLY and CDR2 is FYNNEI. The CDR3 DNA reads TGTGCCAGCGCAGAGATGAATAGCAATCAGCCCCAGCATTTT. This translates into CASAEMNSNQPQHF.

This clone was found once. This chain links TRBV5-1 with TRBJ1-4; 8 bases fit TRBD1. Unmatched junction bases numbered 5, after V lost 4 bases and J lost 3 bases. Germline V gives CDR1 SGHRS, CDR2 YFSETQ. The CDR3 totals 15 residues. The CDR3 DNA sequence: TGCGCCAGCAGCCAATCGACAGGGGCTAATGAAAAACTGTTTTTT. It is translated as CASSQSTGANEKLFF.

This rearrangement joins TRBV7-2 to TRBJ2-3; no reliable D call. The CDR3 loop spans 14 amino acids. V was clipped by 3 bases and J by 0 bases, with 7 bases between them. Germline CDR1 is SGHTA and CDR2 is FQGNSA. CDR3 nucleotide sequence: TGTGCCAGCAGCTTTTCGACTAGCACAGATACGCAGTATTTT. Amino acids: CASSFSTSTDTQYF. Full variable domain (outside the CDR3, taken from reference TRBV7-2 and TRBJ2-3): GAGVSQSPSNKVTEKGKDVELRCDPISGHTALYWYRQSLGQGLEFLIYFQGNSAPDKSGLPSDRFSAERTGGSVSTLTIQRTQQEDSAVYLCASSFSTSTDTQYFGPGTRLTVL.

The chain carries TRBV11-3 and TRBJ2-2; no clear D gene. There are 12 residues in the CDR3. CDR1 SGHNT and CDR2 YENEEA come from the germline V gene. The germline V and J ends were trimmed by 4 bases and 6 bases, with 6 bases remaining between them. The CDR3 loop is CASSSRAGELFF. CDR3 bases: TGTGCCAGCAGCTCCCGGGCCGGGGAGCTGTTTTTT. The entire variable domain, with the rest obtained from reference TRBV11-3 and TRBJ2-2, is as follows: EAGVVQSPRYKIIEKKQPVAFWCNPISGHNTLYWYLQNLGQGPELLIRYENEEAVDDSQLPKDRFSAERLKGVDSTLKIQPAELGDSAVYLCASSSRAGELFFGEGSRLTVL.

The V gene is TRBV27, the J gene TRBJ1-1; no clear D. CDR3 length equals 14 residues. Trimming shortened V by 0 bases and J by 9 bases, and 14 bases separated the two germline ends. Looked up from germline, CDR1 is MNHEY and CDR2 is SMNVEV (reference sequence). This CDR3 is CASSLSYGVRKAFF. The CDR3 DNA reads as TGTGCCAGCAGTTTATCGTACGGGGTTCGTAAAGCTTTCTTT.

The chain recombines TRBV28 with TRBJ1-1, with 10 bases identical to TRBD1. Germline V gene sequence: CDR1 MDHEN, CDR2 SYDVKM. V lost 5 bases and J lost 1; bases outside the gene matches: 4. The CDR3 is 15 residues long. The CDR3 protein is CASSDRGQGNTEAFF. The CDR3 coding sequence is TGTGCCAGCAGTGACAGGGGGCAGGGGAACACTGAAGCTTTCTTT.

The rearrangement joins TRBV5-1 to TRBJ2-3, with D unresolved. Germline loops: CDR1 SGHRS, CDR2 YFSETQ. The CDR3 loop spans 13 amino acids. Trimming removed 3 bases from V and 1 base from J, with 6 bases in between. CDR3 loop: CASSSGGTDTQYF. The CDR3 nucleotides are TGCGCCAGCAGCTCCGGCGGCACAGATACGCAGTATTTT.

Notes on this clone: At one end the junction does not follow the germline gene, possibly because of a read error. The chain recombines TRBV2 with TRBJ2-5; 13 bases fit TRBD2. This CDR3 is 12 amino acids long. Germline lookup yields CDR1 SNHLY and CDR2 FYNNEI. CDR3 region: CASSGTSGGLHF. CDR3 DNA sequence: TGTGCCAGCAGTGGGACTAGCGGGGGACTCCACTTC. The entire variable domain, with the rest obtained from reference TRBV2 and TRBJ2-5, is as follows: EPEVTQTPSHQVTQMGQEVILRCVPISNHLYFYWYRQILGQKVEFLVSFYNNEISEKSEIFDDQFSVERPDGSNFTLKIRSTKLEDSAMYFCASSGTSGGLHFGPGTRLLVL.

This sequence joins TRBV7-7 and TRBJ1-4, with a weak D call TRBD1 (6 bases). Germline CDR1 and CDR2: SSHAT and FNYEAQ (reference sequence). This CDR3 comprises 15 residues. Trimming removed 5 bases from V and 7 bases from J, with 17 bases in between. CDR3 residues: CASSPGRGAPEKLFF. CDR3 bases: TGTGCCAGCAGCCCAGGGCGGGGGGCGCCTGAAAAACTGTTTTTT.